These 5 T cell receptor beta chains were sequenced from one sample in a study of siplizumab effects on memory and regulatory T cells. TCRdb keeps only in-frame clones here, not all; method: immunoSEQ multiplex PCR. The sample includes 62,000 or so clones, roughly 83% of them seen just once. The sample was memory CD4+ T cells sorted from blood. These receptors all come from a human donor in good health.

This chain connects TRBV4-2 to TRBJ2-5, with D possibly matching TRBD1 (5 bases). The length of the CDR3 is 14 residues. The V end was cut by 0 bases, the J end by 1 base, with 6 bases between. The V gene's germline CDR1 is LGHNA and CDR2 YNFKEQ. DNA of the CDR3: TGTGCCAGCAGCCAAGATGACAGCCAAGAGACCCAGTACTTC. Translating it yields CASSQDDSQETQYF.

The chain has TRBV21-1 and TRBJ1-2. TRBV21-1 is given as a pseudogene. CDR3 length equals 12 residues. Here the CDR3 DNA reads TGTGCCAGCAGCAGAACGGGGTATGGCTACACCTTC. This encodes CASSRTGYGYTF.

This chain joins TRBV6-1 and TRBJ2-7; weak D call: TRBD1 (5 bases). This CDR3 region has 12 residues. Trimming took off 7 bases at V and 2 bases at J, with 9 bases between the two ends. Looked up from germline, CDR1 is MNHNS and CDR2 is SASEGT. The CDR3 is CASTDRTYEQYF. As DNA, the CDR3 is TGTGCCAGCACCGACAGAACCTACGAGCAGTACTTC.

This clone was counted once. The chain is built from TRBV7-6 and TRBJ1-5; unclear D gene. The CDR3 spans 13 residues. V shed 3 bases and J shed 3 bases, with 6 bases lying between them. Germline V CDR1 and CDR2: SGHVS, FNYEAQ. CDR3 in amino acids: CASSLTNNQPQHF. The CDR3 DNA reads TGTGCCAGCAGCTTGACAAACAATCAGCCCCAGCATTTT.

The rearrangement uses TRBV2 and TRBJ2-5; D assignment may be TRBD1 or TRBD2 (5 bases each). Germline CDR1 SNHLY, CDR2 FYNNEI. The CDR3 length is 13 residues. V dropped 4 bases and J dropped 4 bases, with 10 bases sitting between them. CDR3 sequence: CASSGGGGETQYF. CDR3 DNA: TGTGCCAGCAGTGGGGGTGGGGGAGAGACCCAGTACTTC.